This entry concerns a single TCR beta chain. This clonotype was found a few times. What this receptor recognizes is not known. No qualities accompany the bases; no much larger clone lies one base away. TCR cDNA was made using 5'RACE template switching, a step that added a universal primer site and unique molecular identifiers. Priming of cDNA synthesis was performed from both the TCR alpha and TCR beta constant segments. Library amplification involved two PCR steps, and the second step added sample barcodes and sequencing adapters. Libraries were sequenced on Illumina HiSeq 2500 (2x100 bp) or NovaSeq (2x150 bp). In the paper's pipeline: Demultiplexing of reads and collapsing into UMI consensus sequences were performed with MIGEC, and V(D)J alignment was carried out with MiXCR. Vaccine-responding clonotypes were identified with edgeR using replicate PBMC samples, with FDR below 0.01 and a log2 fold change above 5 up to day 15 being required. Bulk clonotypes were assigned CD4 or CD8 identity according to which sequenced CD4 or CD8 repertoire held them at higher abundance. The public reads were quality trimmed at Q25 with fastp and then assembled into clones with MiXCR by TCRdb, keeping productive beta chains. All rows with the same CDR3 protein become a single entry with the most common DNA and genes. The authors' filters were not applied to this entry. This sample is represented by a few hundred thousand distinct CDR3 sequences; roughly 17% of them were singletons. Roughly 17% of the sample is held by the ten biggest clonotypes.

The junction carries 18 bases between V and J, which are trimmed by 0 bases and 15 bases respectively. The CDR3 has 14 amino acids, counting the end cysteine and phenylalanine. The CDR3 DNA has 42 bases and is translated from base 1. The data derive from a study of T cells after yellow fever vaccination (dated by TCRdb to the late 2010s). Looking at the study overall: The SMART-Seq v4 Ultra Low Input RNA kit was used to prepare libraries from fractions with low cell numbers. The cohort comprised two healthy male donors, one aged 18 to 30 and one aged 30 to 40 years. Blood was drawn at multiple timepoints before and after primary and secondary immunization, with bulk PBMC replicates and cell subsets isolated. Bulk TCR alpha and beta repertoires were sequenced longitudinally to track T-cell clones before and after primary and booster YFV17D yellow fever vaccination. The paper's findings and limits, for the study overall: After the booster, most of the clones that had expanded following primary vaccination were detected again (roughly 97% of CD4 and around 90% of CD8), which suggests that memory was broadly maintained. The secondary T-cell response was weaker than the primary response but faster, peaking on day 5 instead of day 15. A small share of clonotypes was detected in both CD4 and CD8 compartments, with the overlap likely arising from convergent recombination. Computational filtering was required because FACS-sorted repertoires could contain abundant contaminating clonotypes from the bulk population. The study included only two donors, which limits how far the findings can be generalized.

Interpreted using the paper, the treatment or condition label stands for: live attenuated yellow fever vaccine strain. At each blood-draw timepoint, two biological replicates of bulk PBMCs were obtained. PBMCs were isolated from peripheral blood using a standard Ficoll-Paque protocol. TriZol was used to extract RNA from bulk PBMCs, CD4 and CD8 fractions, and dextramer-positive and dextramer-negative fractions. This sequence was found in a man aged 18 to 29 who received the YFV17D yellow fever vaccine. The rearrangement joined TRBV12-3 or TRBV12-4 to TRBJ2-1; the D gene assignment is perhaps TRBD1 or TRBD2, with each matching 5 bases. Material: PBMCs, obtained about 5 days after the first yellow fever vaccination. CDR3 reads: CASSLAGDLKGPFF. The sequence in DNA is TGTGCCAGCAGTTTAGCGGGGGATTTAAAGGGCCCGTTCTTC.